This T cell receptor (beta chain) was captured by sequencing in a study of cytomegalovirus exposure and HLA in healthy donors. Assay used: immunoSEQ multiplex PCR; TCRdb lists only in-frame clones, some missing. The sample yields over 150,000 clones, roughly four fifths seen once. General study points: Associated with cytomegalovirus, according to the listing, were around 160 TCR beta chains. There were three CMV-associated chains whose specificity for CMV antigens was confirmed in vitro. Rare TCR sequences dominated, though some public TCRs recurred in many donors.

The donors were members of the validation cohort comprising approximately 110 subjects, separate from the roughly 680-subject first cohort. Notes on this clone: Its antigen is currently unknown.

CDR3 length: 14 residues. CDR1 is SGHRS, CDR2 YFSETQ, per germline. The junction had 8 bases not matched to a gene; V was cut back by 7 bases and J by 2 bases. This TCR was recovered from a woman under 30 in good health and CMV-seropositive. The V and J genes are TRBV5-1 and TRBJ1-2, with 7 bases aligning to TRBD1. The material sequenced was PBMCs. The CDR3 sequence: CASARDSLNYGYTF. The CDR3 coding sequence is TGCGCCAGCGCCCGGGACAGCTTAAACTATGGCTACACCTTC.